This TCR beta chain was sequenced for a study of read filtering for tumor transcriptome and immune sequencing (dated by TCRdb to between 2020 and 2021). Regarding the research as a whole: The cohort consisted of about 18 male and some 15 female patients, with a mean age of 65.9 years and an age range of roughly 47 to 85. Per sample, about 4.05 to 10.27 million TCR-region mapped reads were obtained with IR-seq, compared with only roughly 80 to 1273 with RNA-seq. After DNase treatment, whole-transcriptome libraries were prepared using the TruSeq RNA Access Library Prep Kit. As a main aim, a read-filtering strategy for immune repertoire data was addressed, with the specific question being whether clonotypes supported by a single read should be removed. By revised international staging, eight or nine patients were R-ISS I, under 20 were R-ISS II and roughly 7 were R-ISS III. The study compared TCR repertoires from targeted immune repertoire sequencing and bulk whole-transcriptome sequencing run on the same bone marrow samples. What the work shows at the level of the full study, not this receptor alone: When single-read clonotypes were removed, the proportions of shared clonotypes in IR-seq and RNA-seq correlated more strongly. In IR-seq, single-read clonotypes were roughly 84% of clonotypes but about 3.5% of total reads; in RNA-seq they were roughly 73% of clonotypes and 35% to 55% of reads. The sorted CD138-negative fraction was a mixed bone marrow immune population, not purified T cells. Compared with RNA-seq, IR-seq captured clonotypes at much greater depth and more reliably, and a smaller IR-seq throughput was enough to identify most of the shared clonotypes.

For this clonotype: Its antigen specificity is not known. A much larger clone sits a single nucleotide away, making a read error possible.

The CDR3 measures 13 amino acids from cysteine to phenylalanine. Kept here is only the CDR3 DNA, which spans 39 bases and is read in frame from base 1. Reading the germline V gene (reference sequence) gives CDR1 LGHDT and CDR2 YNNKEL. TCR libraries were built from roughly 370 ng RNA with the Immunoverse kit, using molecular barcoded adaptors covering alpha/delta and beta/gamma chains. TCR library preparation used the same RNA that went into transcriptome sequencing. An Illumina HiSeq 4000 with 2 x 150 cycles was used to sequence the TCR libraries. Turning to the authors' computational methods: TCR reads were aligned to human V, D, J and C references and assembled into CDR3 clonotypes with MiXCR, including quality filtering and error correction. The tcR package in R was used for analysis of clonotype counts and gene usage diversity. Raw mapping reads were checked after the RNA-seq reads had been mapped by STAR aligner version 2.5.3a onto the human GRCh37 genome. To test how sequencing depth affected the clonotypes detected, IR-seq fastq files were randomly downsampled with Seqtk 1.3. TCRdb trimmed the raw reads at Q25, called clones with MiXCR and kept productive beta chains. One record per CDR3 amino acid sequence lists the most common genes and DNA. TCRdb assigned the V and J calls; the authors' analysis was not used. Recorded for this sample are under 35,000 distinct CDR3 sequences; around a sixth of them occurred a single time. Jointly, the top ten make up 16% of the sample.

Every patient had bone marrow sampled at the time of active disease. Ficoll-Hypaque density gradient centrifugation was used to isolate bone marrow mononuclear cells. CD138-negative cells were obtained by negative selection after labeling with CD138 magnetic microbeads on a MACS separator, removing myeloma plasma cells. Flow cytometry on an Attune NxT with CD138 antibodies was used to check the purity of the isolated cells. Total RNA was extracted with TRIzol reagent and quantified with a NanoDrop spectrophotometer. For each patient, paired RNA-seq and IR-seq were run on the CD138-negative bone marrow sample from that patient.

The receptor comes from a donor at least 40 years old with multiple myeloma. Input material: a population of CD138-negative cells sorted from bone marrow. The cell subset or site label for this specimen denotes: bone marrow mononuclear cells depleted of CD138+ plasma/myeloma cells by negative magnetic selection. The chain joins TRBV3-1 to TRBJ1-1, with the D gene call left open. The CDR3 reads as follows: CASGQVQNTEAFF. At the DNA level, the sequence is TGTGCCAGCGGCCAAGTCCAGAACACTGAAGCTTTCTTT.